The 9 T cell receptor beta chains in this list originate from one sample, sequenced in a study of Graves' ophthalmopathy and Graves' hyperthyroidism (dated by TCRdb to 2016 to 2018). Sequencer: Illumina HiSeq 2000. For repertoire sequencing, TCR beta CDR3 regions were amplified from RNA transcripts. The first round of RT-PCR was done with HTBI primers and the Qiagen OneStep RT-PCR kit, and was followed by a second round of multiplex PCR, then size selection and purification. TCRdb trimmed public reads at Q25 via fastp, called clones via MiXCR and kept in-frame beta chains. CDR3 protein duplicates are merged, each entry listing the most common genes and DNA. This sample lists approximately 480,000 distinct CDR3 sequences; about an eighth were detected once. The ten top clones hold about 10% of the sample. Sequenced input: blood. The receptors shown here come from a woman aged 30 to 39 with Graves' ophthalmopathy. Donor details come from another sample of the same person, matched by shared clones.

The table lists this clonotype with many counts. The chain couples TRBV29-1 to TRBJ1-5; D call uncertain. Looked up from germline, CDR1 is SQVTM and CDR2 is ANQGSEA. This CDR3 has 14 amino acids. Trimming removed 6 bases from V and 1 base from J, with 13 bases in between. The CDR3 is CSVGNAGSNQPQHF. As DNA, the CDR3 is TGCAGCGTGGGCAACGCGGGGAGCAATCAGCCCCAGCATTTT.

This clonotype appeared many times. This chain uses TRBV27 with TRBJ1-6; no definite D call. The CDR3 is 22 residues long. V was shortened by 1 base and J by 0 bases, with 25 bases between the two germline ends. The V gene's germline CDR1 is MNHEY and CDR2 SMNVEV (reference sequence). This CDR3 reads CASSLFGRKMTTFLSYNSPLHF. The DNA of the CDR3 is TGTGCCAGCAGTTTATTCGGTCGGAAGATGACAACCTTCCTCTCCTATAATTCACCCCTCCACTTT.

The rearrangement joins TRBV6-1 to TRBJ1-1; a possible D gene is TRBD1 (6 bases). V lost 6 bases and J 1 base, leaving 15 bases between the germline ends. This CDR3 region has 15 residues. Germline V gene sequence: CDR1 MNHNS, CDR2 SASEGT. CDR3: CASSPLGTRNTEAFF. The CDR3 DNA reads TGTGCCAGCAGCCCGCTGGGGACACGGAACACTGAAGCTTTCTTT.

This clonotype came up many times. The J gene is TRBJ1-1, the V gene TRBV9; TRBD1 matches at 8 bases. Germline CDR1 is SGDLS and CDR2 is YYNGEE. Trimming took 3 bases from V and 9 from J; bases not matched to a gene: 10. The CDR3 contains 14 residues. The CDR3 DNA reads TGTGCCAGCAGCGCGGACAGGGTAGGTGGTAAAGCTTTCTTT. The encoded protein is CASSADRVGGKAFF.

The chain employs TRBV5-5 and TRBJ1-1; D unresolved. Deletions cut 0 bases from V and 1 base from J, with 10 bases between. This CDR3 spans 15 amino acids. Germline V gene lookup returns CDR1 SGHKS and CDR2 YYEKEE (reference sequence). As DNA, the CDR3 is TGTGCCAGCAGCTTGGAACCGGGCGCGAACACTGAAGCTTTCTTT. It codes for CASSLEPGANTEAFF.

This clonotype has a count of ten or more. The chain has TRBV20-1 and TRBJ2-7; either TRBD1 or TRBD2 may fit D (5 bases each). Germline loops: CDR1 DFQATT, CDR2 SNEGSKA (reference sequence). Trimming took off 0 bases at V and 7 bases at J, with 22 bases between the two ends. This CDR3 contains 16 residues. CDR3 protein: CSARDRREPGQIEQYF. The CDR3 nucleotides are TGCAGTGCTAGAGATCGCAGGGAGCCAGGTCAGATTGAGCAGTACTTC.

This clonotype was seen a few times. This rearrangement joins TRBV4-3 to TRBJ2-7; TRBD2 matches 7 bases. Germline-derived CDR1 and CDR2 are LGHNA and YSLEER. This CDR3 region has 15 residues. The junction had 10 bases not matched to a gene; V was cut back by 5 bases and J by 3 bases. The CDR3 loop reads CASSEGRAVVYEQYF. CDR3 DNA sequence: TGCGCCAGCAGCGAAGGGAGGGCCGTGGTCTACGAGCAGTACTTC.

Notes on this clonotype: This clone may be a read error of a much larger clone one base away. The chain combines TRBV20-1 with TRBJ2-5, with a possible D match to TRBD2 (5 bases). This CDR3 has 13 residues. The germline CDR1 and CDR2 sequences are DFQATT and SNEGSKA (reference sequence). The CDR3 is CTAPTGWEETQYF. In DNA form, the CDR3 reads TGCACTGCGCCGACGGGTTGGGAGGAGACCCAGTACTTC.

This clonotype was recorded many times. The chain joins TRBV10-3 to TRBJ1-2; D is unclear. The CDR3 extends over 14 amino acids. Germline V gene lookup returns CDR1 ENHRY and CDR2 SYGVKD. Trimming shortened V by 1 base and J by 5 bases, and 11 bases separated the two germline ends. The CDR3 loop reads CAISELGSKYGYTF. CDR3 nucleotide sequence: TGTGCCATCAGTGAGTTGGGATCCAAATATGGCTACACCTTC.